This T cell receptor (beta chain) was recovered during a study of tumour-infiltrating T cells in Burkitt lymphoma. Study at large: Overall and progression-free survival were predicted by productive clonality.

TCRdb keeps only in-frame clones here, not all; method: immunoSEQ multiplex PCR. Of some 15,000 clones listed, about 31% are singletons. V shed 5 bases, J shed 5 bases, and the junction held 9 bases outside the gene matches. Germline V gene lookup returns CDR1 SGHNT and CDR2 YYREEE (reference sequence). The CDR3 loop spans 14 amino acids. The origin of this receptor is a human donor with diffuse large B-cell lymphoma. Input material: tumor tissue. The gene calls are TRBV5-4 and TRBJ1-1; 7 bases are a match to TRBD1. Here the CDR3 reads CASSRYDRETEAFF. CDR3 DNA sequence: TGTGCCAGCAGTAGATACGACAGGGAAACTGAAGCTTTCTTT.